These 19 T cell receptor beta chains came from one sample sequenced in a study of cytomegalovirus exposure and HLA in healthy donors. Clones were read by immunoSEQ multiplex PCR, and TCRdb kept only the in-frame ones, dropping some. The sample lists about 73,000 clones; over 90% were seen once. The sample taken for sequencing was PBMCs. The receptor set was obtained from a woman between 18 and 29 years old in good health and CMV-seropositive.

The chain joins TRBV28 to TRBJ1-1; D unresolved. CDR1 is MDHEN, CDR2 SYDVKM, per germline. The CDR3 is made up of 13 amino acids. Trimming removed 3 bases from V and 1 base from J, with 6 bases in between. The CDR3 is CASSFSGNTEAFF. The CDR3 nucleotides read TGTGCCAGCAGTTTCTCAGGGAACACTGAAGCTTTCTTT.

The chain couples TRBV4-2 to TRBJ1-5; D might be TRBD1 (6 bases). The CDR3 spans 16 residues. Germline CDR1 reads LGHNA; CDR2 reads YNFKEQ. The germline V and J ends were trimmed by 2 bases and 0 bases, with 11 bases remaining between them. In nucleotides, the CDR3 is TGTGCCAGCAGCCAAACCCCGACAGGTAGCAATCAGCCCCAGCATTTT. Its translation is CASSQTPTGSNQPQHF.

The V and J genes are TRBV5-6 and TRBJ2-3; unclear D gene. The ends were cut back, 0 bases at V and 2 bases at J, with 7 bases in the middle. Germline V gene data show CDR1 as SGHDT and CDR2 as YYEEEE. This CDR3 is 14 amino acids long. CDR3 in DNA: TGTGCCAGCAGCTTGGTACAGTTCACAGATACGCAGTATTTT. It is translated as CASSLVQFTDTQYF.

J is TRBJ2-7 and V is TRBV5-1; 7 positions match TRBD2. Germline V lookup: CDR1 SGHRS, CDR2 YFSETQ. The CDR3 covers 13 residues. V shed 4 bases and J 5 bases; nucleotides not matched to a gene: 6. The CDR3 sequence: CASSTERGHEQYF. In DNA, the CDR3 is TGCGCCAGCAGCACGGAGCGGGGACACGAGCAGTACTTC.

V and J are TRBV30 and TRBJ2-2, with 11 bases aligning to TRBD2. CDR1 is GTSNPN, CDR2 SVGIG, per germline (reference sequence). The CDR3 sequence is 15 residues long. J gave up 1 base and V 3 bases, and 1 base lay outside the gene matches. The CDR3 loop reads CAWRLAGGNTGELFF. CDR3 DNA: TGTGCCTGGAGGCTAGCGGGGGGGAACACCGGGGAGCTGTTTTTT.

This chain links TRBV19 with TRBJ1-1; D unresolved. Germline CDR1 and CDR2: LNHDA and SQIVND (reference sequence). The ends were cut back, 3 bases at V and 1 base at J, with 6 bases in the middle. The CDR3 covers 13 residues. The chain's CDR3 is CASSMGPNTEAFF. In DNA, the CDR3 is TGTGCCAGTAGTATGGGCCCGAACACTGAAGCTTTCTTT.

The rearrangement joins TRBV27 to TRBJ1-5, with 7 bases lining up with TRBD1. This CDR3 is 14 amino acids long. V lost 5 bases and J lost 6; bases outside the gene matches: 7. Germline V gene lookup returns CDR1 MNHEY and CDR2 SMNVEV (reference sequence). CDR3 region: CASSPLTGSQPQHF. Here the CDR3 DNA reads TGTGCCAGCAGTCCCCTGACAGGGTCTCAGCCCCAGCATTTT.

This clone was seen once. This chain uses TRBV4-3 with TRBJ2-1; the match to TRBD2 covers 8 bases. Germline CDR1 reads LGHNA; CDR2 reads YSLEER. This CDR3 spans 16 amino acids. V lost 0 bases, J lost 7 bases, and 8 bases stayed unmatched. For the CDR3, the DNA is TGCGCCAGCAGCCAAGACTCAGCGGGAGTAGGAAATGAGCAGTTCTTC. It encodes CASSQDSAGVGNEQFF.

V is TRBV4-3 and J is TRBJ1-5; D unclear. The V end lost 0 bases, the J end lost 3 bases, and 6 bases lay between the germline ends. Germline CDR1 and CDR2: LGHNA and YSLEER. This CDR3 is 14 amino acids long. CDR3 sequence (DNA): TGCGCCAGCAGCCAAGACCAATTCAATCAGCCCCAGCATTTT. Translation gives CASSQDQFNQPQHF.

The rearrangement joins TRBV28 to TRBJ2-7; 11 bases fit TRBD2. This CDR3 contains 15 residues. V lost 6 bases and J lost 3; bases outside the gene matches: 7. Germline CDR1 is MDHEN and CDR2 is SYDVKM. CDR3 coding DNA: TGTGCCAGCAGCCTTAGCGGGGGGGGTATCTACGAGCAGTACTTC. Translated, it gives CASSLSGGGIYEQYF.

The chain employs TRBV4-2 and TRBJ2-7, with a weak D call TRBD1 (6 bases). Per the germline V gene, CDR1 is LGHNA and CDR2 is YNFKEQ. The CDR3 length is 15 residues. Trimming removed 4 bases at V and 1 base at J, with 14 bases between. CDR3 bases: TGTGCCAGCAGCCCCCGACAGGTGGATTCCTACGAGCAGTACTTC. Translating gives CASSPRQVDSYEQYF.

V gene TRBV27 combines with J gene TRBJ2-7; D is ambiguous. Germline CDR1 and CDR2: MNHEY and SMNVEV (reference sequence). The CDR3 is 11 residues long. The germline V and J ends were trimmed by 4 bases and 3 bases, with 4 bases remaining between them. The CDR3 reads CASSSHYEQYF. The CDR3 DNA sequence: TGTGCCAGCAGTTCCCACTACGAGCAGTACTTC.

The chain carries TRBV19 and TRBJ2-6; TRBD1 is a possible D gene (5 bases). The CDR3 runs to 15 residues. Trimming took 5 bases from V and 2 from J, leaving 10 bases between them. CDR1 LNHDA and CDR2 SQIVND come from the germline V gene (reference sequence). The DNA of the CDR3 is TGTGCCAGTAGTCCCCAGGGTGCTGGGGCCAACGTCCTGACTTTC. As protein: CASSPQGAGANVLTF. The whole variable domain, filled in from reference TRBV19 and TRBJ2-6, reads DGGITQSPKYLFRKEGQNVTLSCEQNLNHDAMYWYRQDPGQGLRLIYYSQIVNDFQKGDIAEGYSVSREKKESFPLTVTSAQKNPTAFYLCASSPQGAGANVLTFGAGSRLTVL.

The chain carries TRBV27 and TRBJ2-1, with D possibly being TRBD1 (5 bases). The CDR3 loop spans 14 amino acids. Deletions cut 6 bases from V and 4 bases from J, with 13 bases between. Germline V gene sequence: CDR1 MNHEY, CDR2 SMNVEV (reference sequence). Here the CDR3 DNA reads TGTGCCAGCAGCCGACAGTACATTTACAATGAGCAGTTCTTC. Its protein is CASSRQYIYNEQFF.

This chain links TRBV4-1 with TRBJ2-7; 9 positions match TRBD1. Trimming removed 0 bases from V and 1 base from J; junction bases left unmatched: 4. Germline V gives CDR1 MGHRA, CDR2 YSYEKL. The CDR3 length is 16 residues. This CDR3 reads CASSQDPTGGSYEQYF. The CDR3 DNA reads as TGCGCCAGCAGCCAAGATCCGACAGGGGGGTCCTACGAGCAGTACTTC.

The chain couples TRBV9 to TRBJ2-3, with D possibly being TRBD2 (6 bases). CDR3 length: 15 amino acids. In germline, CDR1 is SGDLS, CDR2 YYNGEE. V was pared by 2 bases and J by 2 bases, with 12 bases between. The CDR3 DNA reads TGTGCCAGCAGCGTTTGGGCGGGGAACACAGATACGCAGTATTTT. It specifies CASSVWAGNTDTQYF.

The chain uses TRBV7-9 and TRBJ2-1; TRBD2 matches at 8 bases. The CDR3 contains 16 residues. Looked up from germline, CDR1 is SEHNR and CDR2 is FQNEAQ (reference sequence). The ends lost 1 base at V and 4 bases at J; junction bases unmatched: 6. The CDR3 protein is CASSLGLLAEYNEQFF. The DNA of the CDR3 is TGTGCCAGCAGCTTAGGGTTACTAGCGGAGTACAATGAGCAGTTCTTC.

V usage is TRBV6-5 and J usage is TRBJ1-1; D remains unclear. V was trimmed by 6 bases and J by 1 base, leaving 15 bases between them. CDR3 length equals 15 residues. Germline V gene lookup returns CDR1 MNHEY and CDR2 SVGAGI. CDR3 sequence (DNA): TGTGCCAGCAGCCCGGTGAAGGCAGGGAACACTGAAGCTTTCTTT. As protein: CASSPVKAGNTEAFF.

V gene TRBV5-4 combines with J gene TRBJ2-2, with 14 bases lining up with TRBD2. Trimming at V came to 5 bases and at J to 6 bases, leaving 0 bases not matched to a gene. Germline-derived CDR1 and CDR2 are SGHNT and YYREEE (reference sequence). This CDR3 contains 14 residues. CDR3 residues: CASRGLAGAGELFF. The DNA of the CDR3 is TGTGCCAGCAGGGGACTAGCGGGAGCCGGGGAGCTGTTTTTT.